These T cell receptor beta chains were read from a single sample in a study of CXCR3-negative and CXCR3-positive naive CD8 T cells. TCRdb reworked the 5' RACE reads into one entry per CDR3 protein, no DNA. In total, the table holds around 92,000 distinct CDR3 sequences. Sequenced material: naive CXCR3- CD8+ T cells from blood. The receptors originated from a human donor in good health. Some clones in this sample may be carry-over from other donors' samples. Both conserved end residues are part of each CDR3. The order of the fields is V gene, J gene, CDR3 protein.

TRBV29-1	TRBJ1-1	CSVVGQNTEAFF
TRBV29-1	TRBJ2-2	CSVGGQGTGELFF
TRBV27	TRBJ2-5	CASSPTLEETQYF
TRBV5-1	TRBJ2-7	CASSPASGGYSSYEQYF
TRBV6-2/TRBV6-3	TRBJ2-4	CASSYPPGAKGNIQYF
TRBV30	TRBJ1-6	CAWSDAGGYNSPLHF
TRBV7-6	TRBJ2-7	CASSFGQGPSYEQYF
TRBV27	TRBJ2-4	CASSTPALISYNEQFF
TRBV28	TRBJ2-2	CASTEYANTGELFF
TRBV7-2	TRBJ1-1	CASSLGSRGTEAFF
TRBV5-1	TRBJ1-1	CASSSAVGTEAFF
TRBV4-1	TRBJ2-7	CARGQGRRILEQYF
TRBV14	TRBJ2-5	CASSQGGGRQETQYF
TRBV4-1	TRBJ1-2	CASSQAPGNNYGYTF
TRBV5-1	TRBJ2-7	CASSLGLARSYEQYF
TRBV21-1	TRBJ2-7	CASSKLAQRPRSSYEQYF
TRBV29-1	TRBJ2-7	CSAEGGQNEQYF
TRBV7-8	TRBJ1-5	CASSLGGTGDQPENF
TRBV6-2/TRBV6-3	TRBJ1-1	CASSGTGHTEAFF
TRBV28	TRBJ1-1	CASSSHEVDTEAFF
TRBV28	TRBJ2-1	CASSLKRTSGGPISYNEQFF
TRBV29-1	TRBJ1-1	CSATDVKGAFF
TRBV15	TRBJ2-5	CATSRDGQNQETQYF
TRBV3-1	TRBJ1-2	CASSQAEGADANYGYTF
TRBV12-3/TRBV12-4	TRBJ2-4	CASSRGEVDIQYF
TRBV28	TRBJ2-1	CASSLGRQIIEQFF
TRBV25-1	TRBJ2-3	CASSAPWVSQGADTQYF
TRBV12-3/TRBV12-4	TRBJ2-2	CASSFPRGELFF
TRBV7-7	TRBJ2-2	CASSFGGRATGELFF
TRBV6-2/TRBV6-3	TRBJ2-2	CASSYYDSGELFF
TRBV7-9	TRBJ2-1	CASSSHLLAADNEQFF
TRBV29-1	TRBJ2-1	CSARDRGDEQFF
TRBV20-1	TRBJ2-7	CSARGRDRGYEQYF
TRBV7-7	TRBJ2-5	CASSPLGVVETQYF
TRBV24-1	TRBJ2-5	CATSDLSDAGTQYF
TRBV7-9	TRBJ1-4	CASSFAGAGEKLFF
TRBV14	TRBJ2-2	CASMTYDTGELFF
TRBV5-5	TRBJ2-1	CASSSGGAGNKQFF
TRBV7-9	TRBJ2-7	CASSLTGERTSGSWSDEQYF
TRBV4-1	TRBJ2-2	CASSHSARGESLGELFF